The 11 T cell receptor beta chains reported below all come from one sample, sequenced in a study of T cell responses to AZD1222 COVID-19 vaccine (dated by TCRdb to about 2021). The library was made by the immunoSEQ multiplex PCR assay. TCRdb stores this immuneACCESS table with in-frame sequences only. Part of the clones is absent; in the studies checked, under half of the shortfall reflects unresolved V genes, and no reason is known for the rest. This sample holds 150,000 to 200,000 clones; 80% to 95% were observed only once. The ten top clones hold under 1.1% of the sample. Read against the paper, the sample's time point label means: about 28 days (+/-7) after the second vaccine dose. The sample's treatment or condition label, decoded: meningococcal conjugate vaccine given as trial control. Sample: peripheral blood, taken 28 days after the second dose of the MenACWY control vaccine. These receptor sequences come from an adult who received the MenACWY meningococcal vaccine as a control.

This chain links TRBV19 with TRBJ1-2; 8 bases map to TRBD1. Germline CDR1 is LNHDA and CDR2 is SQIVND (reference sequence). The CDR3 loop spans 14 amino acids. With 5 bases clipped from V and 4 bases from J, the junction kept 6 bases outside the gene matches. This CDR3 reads CASSLPTGGYGYTF. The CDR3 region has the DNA TGTGCCAGTAGTTTACCAACAGGGGGCTATGGCTACACCTTC.

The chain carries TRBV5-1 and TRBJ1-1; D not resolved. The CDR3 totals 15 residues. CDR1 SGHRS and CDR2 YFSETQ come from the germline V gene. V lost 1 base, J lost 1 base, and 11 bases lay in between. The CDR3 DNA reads TGCGCCAGCAGCTTGCTAGCCAGCTGGAACACTGAAGCTTTCTTT. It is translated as CASSLLASWNTEAFF. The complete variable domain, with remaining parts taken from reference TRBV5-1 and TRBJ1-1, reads KAGVTQTPRYLIKTRGQQVTLSCSPISGHRSVSWYQQTPGQGLQFLFEYFSETQRNKGNFPGRFSGRQFSNSRSEMNVSTLELGDSALYLCASSLLASWNTEAFFGQGTRLTVV.

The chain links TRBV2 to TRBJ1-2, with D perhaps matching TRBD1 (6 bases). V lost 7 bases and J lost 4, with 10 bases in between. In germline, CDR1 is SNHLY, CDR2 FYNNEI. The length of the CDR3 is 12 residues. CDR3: CASNDRLYGYTF. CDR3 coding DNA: TGTGCCAGCAATGACAGGCTCTATGGCTACACCTTC. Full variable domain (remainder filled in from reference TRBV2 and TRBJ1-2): EPEVTQTPSHQVTQMGQEVILRCVPISNHLYFYWYRQILGQKVEFLVSFYNNEISEKSEIFDDQFSVERPDGSNFTLKIRSTKLEDSAMYFCASNDRLYGYTFGSGTRLTVV.

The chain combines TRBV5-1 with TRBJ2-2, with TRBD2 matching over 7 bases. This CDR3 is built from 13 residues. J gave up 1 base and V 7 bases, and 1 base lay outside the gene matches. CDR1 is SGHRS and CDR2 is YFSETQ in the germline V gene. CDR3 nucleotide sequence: TGCGCCAGCGGGAGGGAGAACACCGGGGAGCTGTTTTTT. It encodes CASGRENTGELFF.

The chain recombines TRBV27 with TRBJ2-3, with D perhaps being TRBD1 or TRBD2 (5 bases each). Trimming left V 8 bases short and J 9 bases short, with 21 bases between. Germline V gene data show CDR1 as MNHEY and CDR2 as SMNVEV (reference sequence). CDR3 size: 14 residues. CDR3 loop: CASHGVGSWGTQYF. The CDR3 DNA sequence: TGTGCCAGCCACGGGGTGGGCTCCTGGGGGACGCAGTATTTT.

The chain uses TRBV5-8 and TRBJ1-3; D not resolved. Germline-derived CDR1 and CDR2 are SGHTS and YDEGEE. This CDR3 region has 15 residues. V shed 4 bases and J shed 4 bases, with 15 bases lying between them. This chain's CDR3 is CASSTGPGWGNTIYF. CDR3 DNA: TGTGCCAGCAGCACCGGTCCCGGGTGGGGAAACACCATATATTTT.

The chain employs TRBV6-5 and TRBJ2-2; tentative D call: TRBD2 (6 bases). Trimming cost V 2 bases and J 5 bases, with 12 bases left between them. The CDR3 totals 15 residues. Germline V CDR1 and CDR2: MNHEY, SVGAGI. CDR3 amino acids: CASSYPGGLTGELFF. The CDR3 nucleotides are TGTGCCAGCAGTTACCCCGGAGGGTTAACCGGGGAGCTGTTTTTT.

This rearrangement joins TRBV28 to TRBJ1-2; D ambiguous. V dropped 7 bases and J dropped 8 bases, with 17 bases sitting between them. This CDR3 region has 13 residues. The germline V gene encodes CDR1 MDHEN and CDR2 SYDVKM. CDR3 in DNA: TGTGCCAGCACCTCCCTAGGGTCTTGGGGCTACACCTTC. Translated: CASTSLGSWGYTF.

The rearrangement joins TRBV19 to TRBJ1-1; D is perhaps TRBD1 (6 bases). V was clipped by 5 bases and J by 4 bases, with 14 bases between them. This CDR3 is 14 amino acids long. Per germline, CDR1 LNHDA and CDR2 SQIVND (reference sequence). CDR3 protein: CASSPSTGPTEAFF. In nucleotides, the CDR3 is TGTGCCAGTAGTCCTTCTACAGGGCCCACTGAAGCTTTCTTT. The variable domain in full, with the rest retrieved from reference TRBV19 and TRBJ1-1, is DGGITQSPKYLFRKEGQNVTLSCEQNLNHDAMYWYRQDPGQGLRLIYYSQIVNDFQKGDIAEGYSVSREKKESFPLTVTSAQKNPTAFYLCASSPSTGPTEAFFGQGTRLTVV.

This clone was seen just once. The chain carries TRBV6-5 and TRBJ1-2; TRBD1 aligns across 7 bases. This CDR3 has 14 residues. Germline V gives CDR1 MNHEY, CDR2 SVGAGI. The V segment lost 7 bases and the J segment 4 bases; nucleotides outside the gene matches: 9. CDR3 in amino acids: CASTPDRASYGYTF. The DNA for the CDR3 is TGTGCCAGCACCCCAGACAGGGCAAGCTATGGCTACACCTTC.

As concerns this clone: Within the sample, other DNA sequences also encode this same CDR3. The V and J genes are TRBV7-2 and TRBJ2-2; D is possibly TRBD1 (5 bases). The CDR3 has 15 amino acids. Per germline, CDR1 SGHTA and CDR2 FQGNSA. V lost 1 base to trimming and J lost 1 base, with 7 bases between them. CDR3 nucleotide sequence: TGTGCCAGCAGCTTAGGTCAGGGGAACACCGGGGAGCTGTTTTTT. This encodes CASSLGQGNTGELFF.